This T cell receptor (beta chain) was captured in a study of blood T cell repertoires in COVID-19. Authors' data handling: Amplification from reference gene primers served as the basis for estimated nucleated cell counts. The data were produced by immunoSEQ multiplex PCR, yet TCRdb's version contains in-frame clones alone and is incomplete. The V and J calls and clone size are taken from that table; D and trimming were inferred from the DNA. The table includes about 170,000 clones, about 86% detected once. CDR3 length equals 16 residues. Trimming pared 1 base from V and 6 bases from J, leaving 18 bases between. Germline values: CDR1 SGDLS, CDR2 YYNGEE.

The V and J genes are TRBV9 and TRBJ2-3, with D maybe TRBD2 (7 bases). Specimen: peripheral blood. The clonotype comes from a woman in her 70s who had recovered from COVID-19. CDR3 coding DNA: TGTGCCAGCAGCGTATTGGCGGGGGCGCCCGGGGATACGCAGTATTTT. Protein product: CASSVLAGAPGDTQYF.